Listed below are T cell receptor beta chains from one sample, sequenced in a study of CD8 T cells in Susac syndrome. TCRdb passed the immunoSEQ multiplex PCR reads through MiXCR, listing each CDR3 protein once. The table lists hundreds of thousands of distinct CDR3 sequences, more than 80% of them singletons, with under 0.15% in the top ten. Material: CD8+ T cells from PBMCs. Receptors were obtained from a human donor with multiple sclerosis. Each CDR3 is given with its conserved first and last residue. Each record gives: J gene, clone size, V gene, D gene, CDR3 protein, CDR3 DNA. A D gene is named only where the DNA matches it firmly. Some rows mark clone size as missing; the rest say once, few, many or name a class of expanded clone.

j_call: TRBJ2-3; clone_size: once; v_call: TRBV9; d_call: NA; cdr3_aa: CASSKGVTDTQYF; cdr3_nt: TGTGCCAGCAGCAAAGGGGTCACAGATACGCAGTATTTT
j_call: TRBJ2-7; clone_size: NA; v_call: TRBV5-1; d_call: TRBD1; cdr3_aa: CASSYTGVISYEQYF; cdr3_nt: TGCGCCAGCAGCTACACAGGGGTCATCTCCTACGAGCAGTACTTC
j_call: TRBJ1-2; clone_size: NA; v_call: TRBV6-5; d_call: NA; cdr3_aa: CASSYAREGFDGYTF; cdr3_nt: TGTGCCAGCAGTTACGCCAGGGAAGGTTTCGATGGCTACACCTTC
j_call: TRBJ2-3; clone_size: NA; v_call: TRBV7-2; d_call: TRBD2; cdr3_aa: CASSTSGGTDTQYF; cdr3_nt: TGTGCCAGCAGTACTAGCGGAGGCACAGATACGCAGTATTTT
j_call: TRBJ2-2; clone_size: NA; v_call: TRBV7-3; d_call: NA; cdr3_aa: CASSSVGGMNGELFF; cdr3_nt: TGTGCCAGCAGCTCCGTCGGCGGGATGAACGGGGAGCTGTTTTTT
j_call: TRBJ2-1; clone_size: NA; v_call: TRBV15; d_call: TRBD2; cdr3_aa: CATSREASGGSSYNEQFF; cdr3_nt: TGTGCCACCAGCAGAGAAGCTAGCGGGGGAAGCTCCTACAATGAGCAGTTCTTC
j_call: TRBJ2-7; clone_size: NA; v_call: TRBV30; d_call: NA; cdr3_aa: CAFGPAAIYEQYF; cdr3_nt: TGTGCCTTCGGACCGGCGGCGATCTACGAGCAGTACTTC
j_call: TRBJ1-1; clone_size: NA; v_call: TRBV30; d_call: NA; cdr3_aa: CAWSVLAPVGTEAFF; cdr3_nt: TGTGCCTGGAGTGTTTTGGCCCCAGTGGGCACTGAAGCTTTCTTT
j_call: TRBJ1-5; clone_size: NA; v_call: TRBV6-5; d_call: TRBD1; cdr3_aa: CASSSGTGAQPQHF; cdr3_nt: TGTGCCAGCAGCTCGGGGACAGGGGCGCAGCCCCAGCATTTT
j_call: TRBJ2-1; clone_size: few; v_call: TRBV5-1; d_call: NA; cdr3_aa: CASSLGESSYNEQFF; cdr3_nt: TGCGCCAGCAGCTTGGGGGAGAGCTCCTACAATGAGCAGTTCTTC
j_call: TRBJ1-4; clone_size: NA; v_call: TRBV16; d_call: NA; cdr3_aa: CASSHLTEGKEKLFF; cdr3_nt: TGTGCCAGCAGCCACCTGACAGAGGGTAAAGAAAAACTGTTTTTT
j_call: TRBJ1-1; clone_size: few; v_call: TRBV19; d_call: NA; cdr3_aa: CASSILGPNTEAFF; cdr3_nt: TGTGCCAGTAGTATTTTAGGGCCGAACACTGAAGCTTTCTTT
j_call: TRBJ1-2; clone_size: NA; v_call: TRBV5-1; d_call: NA; cdr3_aa: CASSAGGTDYGYTF; cdr3_nt: TGCGCCAGCAGCGCCGGCGGGACGGACTATGGCTACACCTTC
j_call: TRBJ2-7; clone_size: NA; v_call: TRBV11-2; d_call: NA; cdr3_aa: CASSLYIGTYEQYF; cdr3_nt: TGTGCCAGCAGCTTATACATAGGAACCTACGAGCAGTACTTC
j_call: TRBJ2-3; clone_size: few; v_call: TRBV7-6; d_call: NA; cdr3_aa: CASSLTESTDTQYF; cdr3_nt: TGTGCCAGCAGCTTAACCGAGAGCACAGATACGCAGTATTTT
j_call: TRBJ2-5; clone_size: NA; v_call: TRBV24-1; d_call: NA; cdr3_aa: CATSEGLEGGGETQYF; cdr3_nt: TGTGCCACCAGTGAAGGTTTGGAGGGAGGAGGAGAGACCCAGTACTTC
j_call: TRBJ1-1; clone_size: NA; v_call: TRBV10-2; d_call: NA; cdr3_aa: CASSEVRGVTEAFF; cdr3_nt: TGCGCCAGCAGTGAGGTCAGGGGTGTTACTGAAGCTTTCTTT
j_call: TRBJ2-5; clone_size: NA; v_call: TRBV27; d_call: NA; cdr3_aa: CASSLLGSETQYF; cdr3_nt: TGTGCCAGCAGTTTACTTGGGAGCGAGACCCAGTACTTC
j_call: TRBJ2-7; clone_size: NA; v_call: TRBV27; d_call: TRBD2; cdr3_aa: CASSLTPGLASSYEQYF; cdr3_nt: TGTGCCAGCAGCCTAACACCGGGACTAGCAAGCTCCTACGAGCAGTACTTC
j_call: TRBJ2-3; clone_size: NA; v_call: TRBV6-1; d_call: TRBD1; cdr3_aa: CASSKLPLAVRGQTDTQYF; cdr3_nt: TGTGCCAGCAGTAAGCTACCCCTTGCGGTGAGGGGGCAAACAGATACGCAGTATTTT
j_call: TRBJ2-5; clone_size: NA; v_call: TRBV2; d_call: NA; cdr3_aa: CASQHGQSRETQYF; cdr3_nt: TGTGCCAGCCAACACGGACAGAGCAGGGAGACCCAGTACTTC
j_call: TRBJ1-1; clone_size: NA; v_call: TRBV5-4; d_call: TRBD1; cdr3_aa: CASSSGGSTFF; cdr3_nt: TGTGCCAGCAGCTCAGGGGGCTCGACTTTCTTT
j_call: TRBJ2-7; clone_size: few; v_call: TRBV4-1; d_call: NA; cdr3_aa: CASSQGWGYYEQYF; cdr3_nt: TGCGCCAGCAGCCAAGGGTGGGGCTACTACGAGCAGTACTTC
j_call: TRBJ2-5; clone_size: NA; v_call: TRBV27; d_call: NA; cdr3_aa: CASSLYLAAETQYF; cdr3_nt: TGTGCCAGCAGTTTATACTTGGCTGCGGAAACCCAGTACTTC
j_call: TRBJ1-5; clone_size: NA; v_call: TRBV2; d_call: NA; cdr3_aa: CASSEGWPVYSNQPQHF; cdr3_nt: TGTGCCAGCAGTGAGGGGTGGCCAGTTTATAGCAATCAGCCCCAGCATTTT
j_call: TRBJ2-7; clone_size: NA; v_call: TRBV6-5; d_call: TRBD1; cdr3_aa: CASTYHRDSSYEQYF; cdr3_nt: TGTGCCAGCACTTACCACCGGGACAGTTCCTACGAGCAGTACTTC
j_call: TRBJ2-7; clone_size: NA; v_call: TRBV20-1; d_call: TRBD1; cdr3_aa: CSARDRGPTYEQYF; cdr3_nt: TGCAGTGCTAGAGATAGGGGGCCTACCTACGAGCAGTACTTC
j_call: TRBJ2-7; clone_size: NA; v_call: TRBV10-2; d_call: NA; cdr3_aa: CASSESAVDEQYF; cdr3_nt: TGCGCCAGCAGTGAGTCTGCAGTCGACGAGCAGTACTTC
j_call: TRBJ2-7; clone_size: NA; v_call: TRBV6-5; d_call: NA; cdr3_aa: CASSYSVGVSYEQYF; cdr3_nt: TGTGCCAGCAGTTACTCGGTAGGGGTCTCCTACGAGCAGTACTTC
j_call: TRBJ2-7; clone_size: NA; v_call: TRBV5-1; d_call: TRBD1; cdr3_aa: CASSLAVERQGISEQYF; cdr3_nt: TGCGCCAGCAGCTTGGCCGTGGAGAGACAGGGGATCAGCGAGCAGTACTTC
j_call: TRBJ2-2; clone_size: NA; v_call: TRBV14; d_call: TRBD1; cdr3_aa: CASSRWDRAVGELFF; cdr3_nt: TGTGCCAGCAGCCGCTGGGACAGGGCGGTCGGGGAGCTGTTTTTT
j_call: TRBJ1-1; clone_size: once; v_call: TRBV14; d_call: NA; cdr3_aa: CASSQDKEIGPTAAFF; cdr3_nt: TGTGCCAGCAGCCAAGATAAGGAAATTGGACCTACCGCAGCTTTCTTT
j_call: TRBJ2-2; clone_size: NA; v_call: TRBV5-1; d_call: NA; cdr3_aa: CASSYDANTGELFF; cdr3_nt: TGCGCCAGCAGCTATGACGCGAACACCGGGGAGCTGTTTTTT
j_call: TRBJ1-4; clone_size: NA; v_call: TRBV29-1; d_call: NA; cdr3_aa: CSVPGAGGKLFF; cdr3_nt: TGCAGCGTTCCGGGTGCGGGTGGCAAACTGTTTTTT
j_call: TRBJ2-3; clone_size: NA; v_call: TRBV7-6; d_call: NA; cdr3_aa: CASSYPPSGDGTDTQYF; cdr3_nt: TGTGCCAGCAGCTACCCCCCATCGGGGGACGGCACGGATACGCAGTATTTT
j_call: TRBJ2-2; clone_size: NA; v_call: TRBV19; d_call: TRBD1; cdr3_aa: CASSMTRDSNTGELFF; cdr3_nt: TGTGCCAGTAGTATGACCCGGGACAGCAACACCGGGGAGCTGTTTTTT
j_call: TRBJ2-7; clone_size: NA; v_call: TRBV5-5; d_call: NA; cdr3_aa: CASSLLILGIYEQYF; cdr3_nt: TGTGCCAGCAGCTTGTTAATTTTGGGGATATACGAGCAGTACTTC
j_call: TRBJ2-3; clone_size: NA; v_call: TRBV5-4; d_call: TRBD2; cdr3_aa: CASMPSGGPTDTQYF; cdr3_nt: TGTGCCAGCATGCCCAGCGGGGGCCCCACAGATACGCAGTATTTT
j_call: TRBJ2-5; clone_size: NA; v_call: TRBV27; d_call: TRBD1; cdr3_aa: CASSSSGQGAGETQYF; cdr3_nt: TGTGCCAGCAGTTCCTCAGGACAGGGAGCGGGAGAGACCCAGTACTTC
j_call: TRBJ2-7; clone_size: NA; v_call: TRBV7-6; d_call: NA; cdr3_aa: CASSAGTLDYEQYF; cdr3_nt: TGTGCCAGCAGTGCCGGGACCTTGGACTACGAGCAGTACTTC
j_call: TRBJ2-7; clone_size: NA; v_call: TRBV7-6; d_call: TRBD2; cdr3_aa: CASSFGLADTYEQYF; cdr3_nt: TGTGCCAGCAGCTTCGGACTAGCGGACACCTACGAGCAGTACTTC
j_call: TRBJ2-2; clone_size: NA; v_call: TRBV13; d_call: NA; cdr3_aa: CASSPFVENTGELFF; cdr3_nt: TGTGCCAGCAGCCCGTTCGTGGAGAACACCGGGGAGCTGTTTTTT
j_call: TRBJ2-7; clone_size: NA; v_call: TRBV6-5; d_call: TRBD1; cdr3_aa: CASSYSGQGVYEQYF; cdr3_nt: TGTGCCAGCAGTTACTCCGGACAGGGCGTCTACGAGCAGTACTTC
j_call: TRBJ1-4; clone_size: NA; v_call: TRBV7-9; d_call: TRBD1; cdr3_aa: CASRSALSARGNEKLFF; cdr3_nt: TGTGCCAGCAGGAGCGCTCTAAGTGCCAGGGGGAATGAAAAACTGTTTTTT
j_call: TRBJ2-7; clone_size: NA; v_call: TRBV13; d_call: NA; cdr3_aa: CASSLVRTREPPYEQYF; cdr3_nt: TGTGCCAGCAGCCTGGTTAGAACGAGGGAGCCACCCTACGAGCAGTACTTC
j_call: TRBJ2-7; clone_size: NA; v_call: TRBV7-9; d_call: NA; cdr3_aa: CASSTPGSSSYEQYF; cdr3_nt: TGTGCCAGCAGCACACCGGGGTCCTCCTCCTACGAGCAGTACTTC
j_call: TRBJ2-1; clone_size: NA; v_call: TRBV4-1; d_call: NA; cdr3_aa: CASSREQGGNEQFF; cdr3_nt: TGCGCCAGCAGCCGAGAACAGGGTGGCAATGAGCAGTTCTTC
j_call: TRBJ2-5; clone_size: NA; v_call: TRBV6-5; d_call: NA; cdr3_aa: CASSYSQRETQYF; cdr3_nt: TGTGCCAGCAGTTACTCGCAGAGAGAGACCCAGTACTTC
j_call: TRBJ2-3; clone_size: NA; v_call: TRBV19; d_call: TRBD2; cdr3_aa: CASSVLSDERETDTQYF; cdr3_nt: TGTGCCAGTAGTGTCCTATCTGACGAGCGGGAAACAGATACGCAGTATTTT
j_call: TRBJ2-5; clone_size: NA; v_call: TRBV7-9; d_call: NA; cdr3_aa: CASSPQVRQETQYF; cdr3_nt: TGTGCCAGCAGCCCGCAGGTCCGCCAAGAGACCCAGTACTTC
j_call: TRBJ1-1; clone_size: NA; v_call: TRBV7-9; d_call: NA; cdr3_aa: CATVLLNTEAFF; cdr3_nt: TGTGCCACTGTCCTCCTGAACACTGAAGCTTTCTTT
j_call: TRBJ2-1; clone_size: NA; v_call: TRBV28; d_call: TRBD2; cdr3_aa: CASSHQRERYNEQFF; cdr3_nt: TGTGCCAGCAGCCACCAGCGGGAGAGATACAATGAGCAGTTCTTC